This T cell receptor (beta chain) was captured by sequencing in a study of blood T cell repertoires in COVID-19. Germline lookup yields CDR1 ENHRY and CDR2 SYGVKD. The CDR3 is 16 amino acids. V trimming: 3 bases; J trimming: 7 bases; junction bases outside the gene matches: 11. Original methodology: The authors estimated nucleated cell counts from reference gene primer amplification. The method was immunoSEQ multiplex PCR; TCRdb's version includes in-frame clones alone and lacks a portion of them. The V and J calls and clone size come from that table; D and trimming were worked out from the DNA. Here the sample spans 350,000 to 450,000 clones, 89% being singletons. The study assigned cohorts using participant-reported clinical history. In Cohort 3, a recovered donor had either two negative PCRs, clearance, or symptom resolution.

Specimen: PBMCs or T cells enriched from blood (not recorded which). This sequence joins TRBV10-3 and TRBJ2-1; TRBD2 matches 8 bases. This receptor was taken from a woman in her twenties or thirties who had recovered from COVID-19. The CDR3 spells CAISDPTGGPENEQFF. Written as DNA, the CDR3 is TGTGCCATCAGTGACCCAACGGGAGGGCCGGAGAATGAGCAGTTCTTC.